This is a list of T cell receptor beta chains from one sample in a study of shared clonotypes between healthy human individuals. Method: immunoSEQ multiplex PCR; TCRdb's copy keeps in-frame clones and lacks some. The table has 980,000 or so clones, 76% seen once. The sample consisted of memory CD4+ T cells sorted from blood. These receptors all come from a man aged 18 to 30 in good health. Each CDR3 is given with its conserved first and last residue. The order of the fields is J gene, D gene, V gene, clone size, CDR3 protein, CDR3 DNA. A D gene is named only where the DNA matches it firmly. Size values are once, few and many counts, or a class for expanded clones, and some rows have none.

J: TRBJ2-2
D: TRBD2
V: TRBV10-3
size: NA
CDR3: CAISESSRGGTGELFF
DNA: TGTGCCATCAGTGAGTCGAGTAGGGGAGGGACCGGGGAGCTGTTTTTT

J: TRBJ1-1
D: TRBD1
V: TRBV4-2
size: NA
CDR3: CASSQESDRGQDTEAFF
DNA: TGTGCCAGCAGCCAAGAGTCGGACAGGGGACAGGACACTGAAGCTTTCTTT

J: TRBJ1-2
D: NA
V: TRBV28
size: NA
CDR3: CGCSAAPYGYTF
DNA: TGCGGTTGCTCAGCAGCCCCCTATGGCTACACCTTC

J: TRBJ2-1
D: TRBD2
V: TRBV5-1
size: once
CDR3: CASSRTSSGPYNEQFF
DNA: TGCGCCAGCAGCCGCACTTCTAGCGGACCCTACAATGAGCAGTTCTTC

J: TRBJ2-7
D: TRBD1
V: TRBV28
size: NA
CDR3: CASSLGTGGIHEQYF
DNA: TGTGCCAGCAGTTTAGGGACAGGGGGCATCCACGAGCAGTACTTC

J: TRBJ1-4
D: TRBD1
V: TRBV18
size: NA
CDR3: CASSLLQGAVNEKLFF
DNA: TGTGCCAGCTCACTGCTGCAGGGGGCGGTTAATGAAAAACTGTTTTTT

J: TRBJ1-5
D: TRBD1
V: TRBV27
size: NA
CDR3: CASSYRGRGLSIGNQPQHF
DNA: TGTGCCAGCAGTTACCGGGGCAGGGGGTTAAGTATCGGCAATCAGCCCCAGCATTTT

J: TRBJ1-1
D: NA
V: TRBV25-1
size: NA
CDR3: CASSEGGRGRDTEAFF
DNA: TGTGCCAGCAGTGAGGGGGGCAGGGGTAGGGACACTGAAGCTTTCTTT

J: TRBJ2-7
D: NA
V: TRBV7-2
size: few
CDR3: CASSLVGPLEEKQYF
DNA: TGTGCCAGCAGCTTAGTTGGCCCCCTGGAAGAGAAGCAGTACTTC

J: TRBJ2-2
D: NA
V: TRBV18
size: NA
CDR3: CASSPRLLQGTGELFF
DNA: TGTGCCAGCTCACCAAGACTGCTTCAGGGTACCGGGGAGCTGTTTTTT

J: TRBJ1-4
D: NA
V: TRBV5-1
size: NA
CDR3: CASSLADRKNEKLFF
DNA: TGCGCCAGCAGCTTGGCGGACAGAAAAAATGAAAAACTGTTTTTT

J: TRBJ2-7
D: NA
V: TRBV30
size: few
CDR3: CAWSVQSSQPYEQYF
DNA: TGTGCCTGGAGTGTACAGTCTTCCCAGCCCTACGAGCAGTACTTC

J: TRBJ1-5
D: NA
V: TRBV18
size: many
CDR3: CASSGTADQPQHF
DNA: TGTGCCAGCTCGGGGACCGCGGACCAGCCCCAGCATTTT

J: TRBJ2-7
D: NA
V: TRBV29-1
size: NA
CDR3: CSVAWQAQAYEQYF
DNA: TGCAGCGTTGCGTGGCAGGCCCAGGCCTACGAGCAGTACTTC

J: TRBJ2-3
D: NA
V: TRBV6-6
size: NA
CDR3: CASRSAGLGDTQYF
DNA: TGTGCCAGCCGATCGGCGGGGTTGGGAGATACGCAGTATTTT

J: TRBJ2-5
D: NA
V: TRBV5-1
size: NA
CDR3: CASSLLGAQYF
DNA: TGCGCCAGCAGCCTGCTGGGTGCCCAGTACTTC

J: TRBJ1-1
D: NA
V: TRBV10-3
size: once
CDR3: CAISGPSSTEAFF
DNA: TGTGCCATCAGTGGACCGAGTTCCACTGAAGCTTTCTTT

J: TRBJ2-2
D: NA
V: TRBV30
size: once
CDR3: CAWRPGPGELFF
DNA: TGTGCCTGGAGGCCGGGACCCGGGGAGCTGTTTTTT

J: TRBJ2-7
D: NA
V: TRBV2
size: NA
CDR3: CASATPDTYEQYF
DNA: TGTGCCAGCGCCACGCCGGACACCTACGAGCAGTACTTC

J: TRBJ2-1
D: TRBD1
V: TRBV5-1
size: few
CDR3: CASSVSGQGSGEQFF
DNA: TGCGCCAGCAGCGTATCGGGACAGGGATCGGGTGAGCAGTTCTTC

J: TRBJ2-7
D: TRBD2
V: TRBV30
size: once
CDR3: CAWTRGTSGYYEQYF
DNA: TGTGCCTGGACACGAGGGACTAGCGGCTACTACGAGCAGTACTTC

J: TRBJ1-6
D: NA
V: TRBV30
size: few
CDR3: CASARGGNSPLHF
DNA: TGTGCCTCAGCGCGGGGCGGGAATTCACCCCTCCACTTT

J: TRBJ1-6
D: TRBD1
V: TRBV14
size: NA
CDR3: CASSLTLQGSPLHF
DNA: TGTGCCAGCAGCCTAACATTACAGGGGTCACCCCTCCACTTT

J: TRBJ2-1
D: TRBD1
V: TRBV7-9
size: NA
CDR3: CASSSGQNNEQFF
DNA: TGTGCCAGCAGCTCGGGACAGAACAATGAGCAGTTCTTC

J: TRBJ2-5
D: NA
V: TRBV29-1
size: NA
CDR3: CSDSKGIRETQYF
DNA: TGCAGCGACTCAAAAGGAATCCGAGAGACCCAGTACTTC

J: TRBJ2-7
D: NA
V: TRBV7-9
size: NA
CDR3: CASSPASTGEQYF
DNA: TGTGCCAGCAGCCCTGCAAGTACGGGCGAGCAGTACTTC

J: TRBJ2-1
D: TRBD2
V: TRBV6-5
size: NA
CDR3: CASTPRGGREQFF
DNA: TGTGCCAGCACCCCTCGTGGCGGGAGGGAGCAGTTCTTC

J: TRBJ1-2
D: NA
V: TRBV6-1
size: NA
CDR3: CASRPGSGYGYTF
DNA: TGTGCCAGCCGTCCAGGGAGCGGCTATGGCTACACCTTC

J: TRBJ1-1
D: NA
V: TRBV5-1
size: NA
CDR3: CASSPGRSTANTEAFF
DNA: TGCGCCAGCAGCCCCGGGCGCTCAACCGCGAACACTGAAGCTTTCTTT

J: TRBJ1-1
D: NA
V: TRBV6-1
size: NA
CDR3: CASSEAGRAAFF
DNA: TGTGCCAGCAGTGAAGCTGGCAGGGCAGCTTTCTTT

J: TRBJ2-5
D: TRBD2
V: TRBV5-8
size: NA
CDR3: CASSSRRARGGLETQYF
DNA: TGTGCCAGCAGCTCCCGAAGGGCGCGGGGGGGCCTAGAGACCCAGTACTTC

J: TRBJ1-3
D: TRBD1
V: TRBV10-2
size: NA
CDR3: CASSGTGVNRSRNTIYF
DNA: TGCGCCAGCAGCGGGACAGGGGTCAATCGCTCGAGAAACACCATATATTTT

J: TRBJ2-7
D: TRBD2
V: TRBV6-1
size: few
CDR3: CASRRELRDEQYF
DNA: TGTGCCAGCAGGCGGGAGTTAAGGGACGAGCAGTACTTC

J: TRBJ1-2
D: NA
V: TRBV6-1
size: NA
CDR3: CASSESSGAVSGYTF
DNA: TGTGCCAGCAGTGAATCTTCAGGGGCGGTTAGCGGCTACACCTTC

J: TRBJ2-5
D: TRBD2
V: TRBV5-6
size: NA
CDR3: CASSPTLAKETQYF
DNA: TGTGCCAGCAGCCCAACACTAGCGAAAGAGACCCAGTACTTC

J: TRBJ1-2
D: NA
V: TRBV9
size: NA
CDR3: CASSGSGIAPGYTF
DNA: TGTGCCAGCAGCGGCTCCGGGATCGCCCCTGGCTACACCTTC

J: TRBJ1-6
D: NA
V: TRBV6-1
size: NA
CDR3: CASWWRGDSPLHF
DNA: TGTGCCAGCTGGTGGAGGGGGGATTCACCCCTCCACTTT

J: TRBJ2-1
D: TRBD2
V: TRBV6-1
size: NA
CDR3: CASRSAGGVYNEQFF
DNA: TGTGCCAGCAGATCTGCGGGGGGGGTTTACAATGAGCAGTTCTTC

J: TRBJ1-2
D: NA
V: TRBV4-1
size: NA
CDR3: CASSQEGLQINYGYTF
DNA: TGCGCCAGCAGCCAAGAGGGTCTACAGATTAACTATGGCTACACCTTC

J: TRBJ1-6
D: NA
V: TRBV6-6
size: NA
CDR3: CASIGSGHNSPLHF
DNA: TGTGCCAGCATCGGATCGGGCCATAATTCACCCCTCCACTTT

J: TRBJ1-1
D: TRBD1
V: TRBV2
size: few
CDR3: CASGTGGNTEAFF
DNA: TGTGCCAGCGGAACAGGGGGGAACACTGAAGCTTTCTTT

J: TRBJ2-7
D: NA
V: TRBV25-1
size: NA
CDR3: CASSRMGYEQYF
DNA: TGTGCCAGCAGCCGAATGGGCTACGAGCAGTACTTC

J: TRBJ2-7
D: TRBD1
V: TRBV7-6
size: NA
CDR3: CASSRQGGSYEQYF
DNA: TGTGCCAGCAGCCGACAGGGGGGATCCTACGAGCAGTACTTC

J: TRBJ1-6
D: NA
V: TRBV28
size: few
CDR3: CASSTTVNSPLHF
DNA: TGTGCCAGCAGTACGACAGTTAATTCACCCCTCCACTTT

J: TRBJ1-2
D: NA
V: TRBV19
size: NA
CDR3: CASSAEDRNYGYTF
DNA: TGTGCCAGTAGTGCCGAAGACAGAAACTATGGCTACACCTTC